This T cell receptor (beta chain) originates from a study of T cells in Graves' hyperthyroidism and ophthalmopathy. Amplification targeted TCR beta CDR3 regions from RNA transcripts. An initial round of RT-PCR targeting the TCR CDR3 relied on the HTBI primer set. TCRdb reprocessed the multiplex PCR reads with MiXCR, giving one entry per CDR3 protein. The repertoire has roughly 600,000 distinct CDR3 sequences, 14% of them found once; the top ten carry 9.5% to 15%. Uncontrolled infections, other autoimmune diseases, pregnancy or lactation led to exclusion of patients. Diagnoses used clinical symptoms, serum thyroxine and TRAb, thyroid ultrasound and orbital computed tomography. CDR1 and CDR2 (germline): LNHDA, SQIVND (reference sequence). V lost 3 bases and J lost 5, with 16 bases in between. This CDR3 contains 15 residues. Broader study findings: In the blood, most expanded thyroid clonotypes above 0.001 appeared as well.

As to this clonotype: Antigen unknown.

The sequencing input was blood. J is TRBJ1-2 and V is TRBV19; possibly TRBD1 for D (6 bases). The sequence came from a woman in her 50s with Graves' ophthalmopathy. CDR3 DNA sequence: TGTGCCAGTAGTATGCCCCAGGGGATCGGTTATGGCTACACCTTC. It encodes CASSMPQGIGYGYTF.